This T cell receptor (beta chain) was captured by sequencing in a study of blood T cell dynamics during melanoma immunotherapy. Study-wide context: First-line therapy was either pembrolizumab or nivolumab with ipilimumab for metastatic melanoma.

As for time point: week 3, after first cycle of checkpoint inhibitor. Samples come from before therapy and from week 3 after the first blockade cycle. Response was assessed by RECIST 1.1 at 12 weeks, except a couple of rapid progressors. No patient had earlier systemic cancer treatment, concurrent immunosuppressants, or another active cancer. Germline V gene lookup returns CDR1 SEHNR and CDR2 FQNEAQ (reference sequence). V was shortened by 6 bases and J by 14 bases, with 14 bases between the two germline ends. This CDR3 region has 12 residues. Libraries were prepared by immunoSEQ multiplex PCR; TCRdb keeps only in-frame clonotypes and omits some of them. The data hold approximately 11,000 clones, with roughly nine tenths observed a single time.

Sequencing used blood, obtained from a patient treated with checkpoint blockade. The source is a human donor with melanoma. V and J are TRBV7-9 and TRBJ1-6; D call uncertain. The CDR3 nucleotides read TGTGCCAGCAGTGGGCCGCGTATGTCCCTCCACTTT. Its translation: CASSGPRMSLHF.